This TCR beta chain is drawn from a study of Graves' ophthalmopathy and Graves' hyperthyroidism. This clonotype was found many times. What it recognizes is unknown. Amplification from RNA transcripts yielded the TCR beta CDR3 regions. An initial RT-PCR round employing HTBI primers preceded a second-round multiplex PCR. A single record per CDR3 protein comes from TCRdb applying MiXCR to the multiplex PCR reads. The table has 400,000 to 500,000 distinct CDR3 sequences, around a fifth seen once; the top ten hold roughly 3%. V was pared by 7 bases and J by 9 bases, with 1 base between. Germline V gene lookup returns CDR1 SNHLY and CDR2 FYNNEI. The CDR3 is 9 amino acids. Points from the study as a whole: Sensitivity reached more than 85% and specificity 75% to 82% for a 13-signature model separating ophthalmopathy from stable hyperthyroidism.

Material for sequencing was peripheral blood. The chain joins TRBV2 to TRBJ1-6; D uncertain. The origin of this receptor is a woman between 18 and 29 years old with stable Graves' hyperthyroidism. This CDR3 is CASISPLHF. CDR3 sequence (DNA): TGTGCCAGCATTTCACCCCTCCACTTT.